The entry below gives a single T cell receptor (beta chain) sequence along with its context. What antigen it recognizes has not been identified. Per-nucleotide qualities are absent, and no much larger clonotype sits a single base away. TCRbeta CDR3 regions were amplified from genomic DNA using the immunoSEQ Assay, a bias-controlled multiplex PCR. Per the source publication's procedure: The number of nucleated cells in each sample was estimated by amplification of reference gene primers within the assay. To quantify the absolute abundance of each unique TCRbeta CDR3 rearrangement, sequence reads were collapsed and filtered. For each sample, productive Simpson clonality was calculated by taking the square root of Simpson's diversity index across productive rearrangements. TCRdb re-hosts the immuneACCESS table, in-frame sequences only. Its copies lack some clones; in the studies checked, an unresolved V gene accounts for under half of them, and the cause for the rest is not known. The D gene and trimming were derived from the DNA, and the V and J assignments and clone size from that table. Present in this sample are around 72,000 clones, around 80% of which were seen just once. The top ten clones comprise 18% of the sample.

Collaborating institutions collected whole blood in K2EDTA tubes following their own protocols. Collaborator samples were shipped for TCRbeta analysis as frozen whole blood, isolated PBMCs, or DNA extracted from either sample type. The V and J ends are trimmed by 8 bases and 11 bases, leaving 16 bases between them. From its cysteine to its phenylalanine, the CDR3 spans 12 amino acids. The sequence is cut down to CDR3 DNA, 36 bases in frame from base 1. The germline V gene specifies SGHAT as CDR1 and FQNNGV as CDR2. The record originates from a study of blood T cell repertoires in COVID-19 (dated by TCRdb to the early 2020s). For the study in its entirety: Samples from collaborators originated in the United States, Italy and Spain and spanned both the acute and convalescent phases of COVID-19. Nearly every sample came with metadata listing a de-identified subject ID, COVID-19 status, age in years and sex. Where available, HLA class I and class II types were obtained from metadata supplied by the sample provider rather than from assay-based typing. The repertoires were released in a freely available public database intended as a resource for research on the immune response to SARS-CoV-2. Samples were obtained from the ongoing ImmuneRACE study (first 160 participants) and from over 1,000 subjects provided by 6 global collaborators. Deeply sampled blood TCRbeta repertoires from subjects exposed to, actively infected with, or recovered from COVID-19 were included in the dataset. The prospective study material was composed of cDNA or gDNA derived from T cells, B-cell-depleted T cells, or PBMCs.

What the work shows at the level of the full study, not this receptor alone: How much clinical and demographic metadata was included differed by source and by participant, and the metadata was provided uncurated.

The chain is assembled from TRBV11-2 and TRBJ2-4, with a weak D call of TRBD1 (7 bases match). The sample consisted of peripheral blood. The origin of this receptor is a human donor in a cohort sampled during active COVID-19. The CDR3 has the sequence CASGEDREVQYF. The nucleotides read TGTGCCAGCGGCGAAGACAGGGAGGTTCAGTACTTC. Supplemented by the reference TRBV11-2 and TRBJ2-4 proteins around the CDR3, the complete variable domain is EAGVAQSPRYKIIEKRQSVAFWCNPISGHATLYWYQQILGQGPKLLIQFQNNGVVDDSQLPKDRFSAERLKGVDSTLKIQPAKLEDSAVYLCASGEDREVQYFGAGTRLSVL.